Listed below are T cell receptor beta chains from one sample, sequenced in a study of T cell responses to AZD1222 COVID-19 vaccine. TCRdb's table, derived via immunoSEQ multiplex PCR, lists solely in-frame clones and lacks some. The sample contains about 110,000 clones, roughly 89% of which appear only once. The sequencing here drew on peripheral blood, taken on day 0 of MenACWY control vaccination. Every receptor here comes from an adult in good health. Both conserved end residues are part of each CDR3. A D gene is named only where the DNA matches it firmly. Only some rows state a clone size, as once, few, many or a class for expanded clones.

j_call v_call d_call clone_size cdr3_aa cdr3_nt
TRBJ2-7 TRBV19 NA NA CASSTTSLYEQYF TGTGCCAGTAGTACGACAAGTCTCTACGAGCAGTACTTC
TRBJ1-5 TRBV6-1 NA once CASSEELGRNQPQHF TGTGCCAGCAGTGAGGAATTGGGGAGGAATCAGCCCCAGCATTTT
TRBJ2-1 TRBV27 NA NA CASSLLESSYNEQFF TGTGCCAGCAGTTTACTCGAGAGCTCCTACAATGAGCAGTTCTTC
TRBJ1-2 TRBV4-1 TRBD1 NA CASSQAPSDRGYGYTF TGCGCCAGCAGCCAAGCCCCCTCAGACAGGGGCTATGGCTACACCTTC
TRBJ2-7 TRBV7-3 NA NA CASSTPGGNEQYF TGTGCCAGCAGCACCCCGGGTGGAAACGAGCAGTACTTC
TRBJ1-2 TRBV27 TRBD1 few CASSLGQYYGYTF TGTGCCAGCAGTTTGGGACAGTACTATGGCTACACCTTC
TRBJ2-3 TRBV5-1 TRBD2 NA CASSRGSRGATDTQYF TGCGCCAGCAGCCGAGGGTCGCGGGGGGCGACAGATACGCAGTATTTT
TRBJ2-7 TRBV29-1 NA NA CSVGRDYEQYF TGCAGCGTTGGCCGGGACTACGAGCAGTACTTC
TRBJ1-6 TRBV7-2 NA NA CASSSDTARVHF TGTGCCAGCAGCTCCGACACTGCCCGGGTCCACTTT
TRBJ2-6 TRBV6-5 NA NA CASSYPGANVLTF TGTGCCAGCAGTTACCCTGGGGCCAACGTCCTGACTTTC
TRBJ1-2 TRBV19 TRBD1 NA CASSNFLGQGNYGYTF TGTGCCAGTAGTAATTTTTTGGGACAGGGGAACTATGGCTACACCTTC
TRBJ1-1 TRBV6-5 TRBD1 NA CASTQGAATEAFF TGTGCCAGCACGCAGGGGGCGGCCACTGAAGCTTTCTTT
TRBJ2-5 TRBV29-1 NA NA CSGGEETQYF TGCAGCGGGGGGGAGGAGACCCAGTACTTC
TRBJ1-2 TRBV2 NA NA CASSEAGPYGYTF TGTGCCAGCAGTGAGGCAGGGCCCTATGGCTACACCTTC
TRBJ1-5 TRBV30 TRBD1 NA CAWSESNRGHQPQHF TGTGCCTGGAGCGAAAGCAACAGGGGGCATCAGCCCCAGCATTTT
TRBJ1-1 TRBV28 NA NA CASSFVGTEAFF TGTGCCAGCAGTTTCGTGGGGACTGAAGCTTTCTTT
TRBJ2-1 TRBV5-8 NA NA CASSSPRRLLYNEQFF TGTGCCAGCAGCTCCCCCCGGAGACTCCTCTACAATGAGCAGTTCTTC
TRBJ1-3 TRBV16 NA NA CASSPQGSYSGNTIYF TGTGCCAGCAGCCCACAGGGATCTTATTCTGGAAACACCATATATTTT
TRBJ2-7 TRBV28 TRBD1 NA CASRLPGQGYYEQYF TGTGCCAGCAGGCTACCGGGACAGGGCTACTACGAGCAGTACTTC
TRBJ1-1 TRBV30 NA NA CAWSVPHGAGAFF TGTGCCTGGAGTGTACCTCATGGGGCAGGGGCTTTCTTT
TRBJ1-2 TRBV12-3/TRBV12-4 TRBD1 NA CASSPGTGYGYTF TGTGCCAGCAGCCCCGGGACAGGTTATGGCTACACCTTC
TRBJ1-5 TRBV5-8 NA NA CASRWQEGVSQPQHF TGTGCCAGCAGATGGCAAGAGGGAGTGAGTCAGCCCCAGCATTTT
TRBJ2-2 TRBV29-1 TRBD2 NA CSVEDAGATSGGFPGELFF TGCAGCGTTGAAGATGCTGGGGCGACTAGCGGGGGTTTCCCCGGGGAGCTGTTTTTT